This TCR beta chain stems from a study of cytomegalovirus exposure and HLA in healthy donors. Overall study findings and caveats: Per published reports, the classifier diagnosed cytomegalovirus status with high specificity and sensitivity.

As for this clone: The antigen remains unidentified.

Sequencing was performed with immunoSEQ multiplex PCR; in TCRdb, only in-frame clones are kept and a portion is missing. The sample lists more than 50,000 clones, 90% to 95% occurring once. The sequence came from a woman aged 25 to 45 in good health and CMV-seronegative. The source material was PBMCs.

CDR3 amino acids: CASSLEQGSVRSGANVLTF. The CDR3 nucleotides read TGTGCCAGCAGCTTAGAACAGGGATCGGTCCGCTCTGGGGCCAACGTCCTGACTTTC. The J gene is TRBJ2-6, the V gene TRBV11-2, with D possibly being TRBD1 (6 bases). Trimming removed 0 bases from V and 0 bases from J, with 15 bases in between. Germline CDR1 SGHAT, CDR2 FQNNGV. This CDR3 is built from 19 residues.